This T cell receptor beta chain was documented in a study of cytomegalovirus exposure and HLA in healthy donors (TCRdb year 2017). About the full investigation: In an earlier analysis of 587 of the donors, roughly 300 Gb of sequence data and roughly 100 million unique TCR beta sequences from roughly 190 million T cells were reported. Roughly 290 gigabases of sequencing data and around 80 million unique TCR sequences made up an early release that covered several hundred HLA-typed donors. Among the 398 genotyped donors, roughly 80% belonged to the genetic ancestry cluster associated with self-reported Caucasian donors. The study was designed to test whether signatures of past pathogen exposure could be identified by cataloging public T cell receptors. In the later analysis, no new phenotypic data were used to find candidate immune exposures; instead, reliance was placed on TCR beta sequences and their occurrence across donors. About five DR-DQ haplotypes were treated as single units for association and clustering because of strong linkage in the cohort. To study patterns of TCR occurrence, a later analysis re-analyzed previously published TCR beta repertoires from just over 650 donors and added high-resolution HLA genotyping. The study combined high-throughput TCR immunosequencing, statistical association of individual TCRs with disease status, and machine learning to predict cytomegalovirus infection status. Donor age, sex, ethnicity and CMV serostatus were compiled alongside the repertoire data. Across some 400 genotyped donors of the cohort, an average of 235,054 unique TCR beta nucleotide sequences per donor were sequenced, and roughly 20% of those sequences were non-productive. The number of typed donors differed by locus: roughly 620-640 for A, B, C, DRB1 and DQB1; approximately 540 for DQA1; some 590 for DPA1; and about 450 for DPB1. In addition to the first cohort of around 670 subjects, a separate validation cohort of around 110 different subjects was used. Every discovery cohort repertoire had been produced on one sequencing platform. To decide whether each TCR beta V gene segment behaved as functional or pseudogenic, an earlier analysis of some 570 of the donors relied on high-throughput TCR beta sequencing. HLA typing included class I and class II loci at four-digit resolution. The T cell repertoires of around 730 subjects were profiled by immunosequencing and related to cytomegalovirus serostatus. Genome-wide SNP genotypes for about 60% of the roughly 700 donors were used in a later genetic analysis, which treated that subset as a discovery cohort.

V is cut by 5 bases and J by 1 base, and the space between the germline ends is 15 bases. Inclusive of the bounding cysteine and phenylalanine, the CDR3 is 15 residues long. Solely the CDR3 DNA is kept, with 45 bases framed from the first base. CDR1 and CDR2, looked up from the germline V gene, are MDHEN and SYDVKM. The library was prepared using the immunoSEQ multiplex PCR assay. For the multiplex PCR, a mixture combining 60 forward primers for TCR Vbeta segments and 13 reverse primers for TCR Jbeta segments was used. The CDR3 region of rearranged TCR beta genes was amplified from genomic DNA by a multiplex PCR assay. On the Illumina HiSeq System, the amplified TCR beta libraries were sequenced as 87-base-pair reads. As for the original processing: A later analysis tallied approximately 87 million unique TCR beta chains across the 700 or so repertoires, and about 10 million of those chains were shared by two or more donors. Raw reads were error-corrected and collapsed into unique sequences with a nearest-neighbor algorithm that merged closely related sequences to remove PCR and sequencing errors. CDR3 sequences were aligned to IMGT reference sequences to assign V, D and J gene segments. For a sequence to be retained, at least a six-nucleotide match to both a V gene segment and a J gene segment was required. A rearrangement was called productive if the CDR3 had no stop codons and remained in frame with V and J, and every other rearrangement was called non-productive. Following IMGT convention, CDR3 was defined as the stretch from the second conserved V-encoded cysteine to the conserved J-encoded phenylalanine. The earlier analysis of about 570 of the donors excluded any sequence lacking an unambiguous match to a single V gene segment. An earlier analysis of roughly 590 of the donors called V segments functional above 56.7% productive rearrangements and segregating when the between-donor standard deviation exceeded 5%. To diagnose cytomegalovirus status from the catalog of TCR beta chain sequences, a statistical classification framework was built. In a later analysis, V and J genes were assigned by comparing TCR nucleotide sequences against IMGT/GENE-DB human TR gene sequences. In a later analysis, CDR3 sequences and most-parsimonious VDJ recombination scenarios were assigned using the TCRdist pipeline. A later analysis defined each TCR beta chain by its CDR3 amino acid sequence plus V-gene family, and excluded reads lacking a unique V-gene family. A later analysis removed over 500 highly shared, low-generation-probability nucleotide sequences to deal with suspected cross-contamination and a sequencing artifact. In a later analysis, a clonal expansion index for each public chain was calculated from normalized within-repertoire ranks of inferred template counts. In a later analysis, generation probabilities were computed with a VDJ recombination model fitted to out-of-frame rearrangements, and the resulting probabilities were checked against IGoR. In a later analysis, hypergeometric tests were used to score TCR-TCR, TCR-HLA and TCR-CMV co-occurrence, with a repertoire-size bias correction applied to TCR pairs. In a later analysis, false discovery rates were estimated by permuting HLA or CMV assignments 20 times. In a later analysis, co-occurring TCRs were grouped using DBSCAN, and TCRdist sequence similarity was added for clustering within HLA-allele-positive subsets. Repertoires with fewer than 30,000 or more than 120,000 public chains, plus five repertoires with anomalous nucleotide sharing, were excluded from co-occurrence clustering. As stored in TCRdb, this immuneACCESS dataset retains in-frame rearrangements with V and J assigned. A fraction of the clones does not appear; measured against another copy, unresolved V genes explain less than half of the discrepancy, and the remainder lacks a known reason. The DNA gave D and trimming, while V, J and clone size come from that table. This sample is represented by fewer than 150,000 clones; about four fifths of them were singletons. 8% to 9% of the sample is held by the ten biggest clonotypes.

Worth noting for this clone: The antigen this receptor binds is unknown. No base quality information exists; no much larger clone differs at one position.

The cohort consisted of fewer than 700 healthy bone marrow donors. Cohort members were all nominally healthy when sampled, although unrecorded immune exposures were likely present. The donor tested CMV seropositive, placing the donor among the approximately 290 seropositive members of the cohort. A peripheral blood sample was provided by each donor, and peripheral blood mononuclear cells were used for TCR beta sequencing. The Qiagen DNeasy Blood Extraction Kit was used to extract genomic DNA from the blood cell samples. Here is what the overall study found, with its caveats: In a later analysis, HLA-associated TCR beta chains showed more clonal expansion and lower generation probabilities than non-associated chains that were equally common. Sequencing depth was assumed to be roughly uniform across donors in the presence/absence analyses, though that assumption may not hold. In a later analysis, TCR association rates were found to vary across HLA loci, with the most associated TCRs seen for DRB1 alleles and the fewest for HLA-C alleles. A further reported finding was that TCR beta sequences accurately predicted the HLA-A and HLA-B alleles for most subjects in the first cohort. Some IMGT-functional V segments, including TRBV6-2 and TRBV6-3, could not be told apart with the 87-base-pair reads, so those segments were excluded. Correlated functional status among segregating V segments might reflect linkage disequilibrium, but an unknown experimental factor could not be ruled out. Broadly in line with IMGT annotations, most TCR beta V segments showed up in productive rearrangements about 87% or about 30% of the time in an earlier analysis of several hundred of the donors. For the cohort, immune exposure information was limited to CMV serostatus. In a later genetic analysis, a missense DCLRE1C variant was associated with V-gene and J-gene trimming of TCR beta chains, and the association was replicated in an independent cohort. Across donors, most TCR sequences were observed very rarely, whereas some public TCRs were present in many individuals. At a false discovery rate of 0.05, a later analysis linked some 18,000 TCR beta sequences to specific HLA alleles. Because counts were too low, seventeen rarely observed V segments, including chromosome 9 orphons, were left out of the earlier analysis of 500 to 750 of the donors. When HLA alleles, especially DR and DQ, strongly co-occurred, TCR associations were difficult to assign to individual alleles. According to a later genetic analysis, donors in an Asian-associated ancestry cluster had fewer N-insertions in productive TCRs than the roughly 670-donor mean. Because HLA typing was unavailable for some donors at each locus, only the typed subset was used in association tests. A later analysis found that most CMV-associated TCR beta chains appeared HLA-restricted, with HLA associations seemingly driven largely by CMV exposure. It was suggested by the authors that the approach could potentially be generalized to other disease states and immunological phenotypes. In this cohort, only TCR beta chains were sequenced, and detectable features were limited by the absence of alpha or paired-chain data. The study listed 164 TCR beta chains as associated with cytomegalovirus. In a later analysis, several top co-occurrence clusters were reported to appear linked to parvovirus B19, influenza, CMV and Epstein-Barr virus. The sequencing pipeline was judged likely to have produced a cluster of highly shared sequence variants as a technical artifact. In vitro tests confirmed that a few of the cytomegalovirus-associated TCR beta chains recognize cytomegalovirus antigens. Cytomegalovirus status was reported to be diagnosed by the classifier with high specificity and sensitivity in both the original and validation cohorts.

The chain joins TRBV28 to TRBJ2-7; a tentative D match to TRBD2 spans 7 bases. This TCR came from a female donor in good health and CMV-seropositive. Sequencing was carried out using PBMCs. The CDR3 here reads CASSAAGARSYEQYF. The DNA reads as follows: TGTGCCAGCAGTGCGGCGGGGGCGCGGTCCTACGAGCAGTACTTC. With all but the CDR3 taken from the reference TRBV28 and TRBJ2-7 genes, the full variable domain is: DVKVTQSSRYLVKRTGEKVFLECVQDMDHENMFWYRQDPGLGLRLIYFSYDVKMKEKGDIPEGYSVSREKKERFSLILESASTNQTSMYLCASSAAGARSYEQYFGPGTRLTVT.